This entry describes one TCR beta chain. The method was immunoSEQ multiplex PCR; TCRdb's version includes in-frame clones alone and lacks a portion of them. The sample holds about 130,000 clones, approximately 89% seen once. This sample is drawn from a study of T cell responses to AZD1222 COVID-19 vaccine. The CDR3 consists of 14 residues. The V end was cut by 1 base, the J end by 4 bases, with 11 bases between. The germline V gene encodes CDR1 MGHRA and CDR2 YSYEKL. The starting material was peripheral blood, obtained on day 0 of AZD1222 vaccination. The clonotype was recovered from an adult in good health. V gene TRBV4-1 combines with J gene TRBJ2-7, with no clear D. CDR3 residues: CASSQVGSGYEQYF. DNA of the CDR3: TGCGCCAGCAGCCAAGTTGGTTCAGGATACGAGCAGTACTTC.